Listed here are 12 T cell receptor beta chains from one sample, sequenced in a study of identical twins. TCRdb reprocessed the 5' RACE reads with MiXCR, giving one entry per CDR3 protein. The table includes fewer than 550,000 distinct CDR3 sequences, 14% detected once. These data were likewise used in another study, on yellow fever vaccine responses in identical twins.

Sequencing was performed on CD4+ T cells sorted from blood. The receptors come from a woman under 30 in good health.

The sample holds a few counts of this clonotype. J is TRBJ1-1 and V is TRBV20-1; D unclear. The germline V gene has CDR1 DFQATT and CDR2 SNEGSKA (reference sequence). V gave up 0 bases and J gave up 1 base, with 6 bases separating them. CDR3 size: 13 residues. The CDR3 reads CSARERRNTEAFF. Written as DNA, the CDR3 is TGCAGTGCTAGAGAGAGGCGGAACACTGAAGCTTTCTTT.

This chain's CDR3 is CAISGGSSTDTQYF. The CDR3 bases are TGTGCCATCAGTGGTGGCTCTAGCACAGATACGCAGTATTTT. The V call is TRBV10-3, the J call TRBJ2-3; D gene ambiguous. Trimming stripped 4 bases from V and 0 bases from J, with 8 bases between. The CDR3 has 14 residues. Germline V gene lookup returns CDR1 ENHRY and CDR2 SYGVKD.

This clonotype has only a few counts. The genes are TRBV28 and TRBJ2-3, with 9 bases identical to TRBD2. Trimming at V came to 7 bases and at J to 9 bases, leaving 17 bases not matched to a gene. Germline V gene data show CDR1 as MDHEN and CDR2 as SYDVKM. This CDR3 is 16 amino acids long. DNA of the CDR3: TGTGCCAGCACCCAACAGGGGAGCGGGAGGATTAGGACGCAGTATTTT. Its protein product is CASTQQGSGRIRTQYF.

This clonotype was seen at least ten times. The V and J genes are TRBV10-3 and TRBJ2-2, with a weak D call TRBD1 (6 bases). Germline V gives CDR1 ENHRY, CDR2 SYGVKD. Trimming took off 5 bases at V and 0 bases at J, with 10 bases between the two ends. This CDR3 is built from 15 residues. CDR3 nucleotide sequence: TGTGCCATCAGTTCCGGGACACCGAACACCGGGGAGCTGTTTTTT. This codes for CAISSGTPNTGELFF.

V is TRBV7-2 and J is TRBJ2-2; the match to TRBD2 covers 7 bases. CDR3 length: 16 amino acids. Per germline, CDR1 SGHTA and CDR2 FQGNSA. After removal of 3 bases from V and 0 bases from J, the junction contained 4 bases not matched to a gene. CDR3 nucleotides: TGTGCCAGCAGCTTTAGCCTAGCGGCGAACACCGGGGAGCTGTTTTTT. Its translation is CASSFSLAANTGELFF. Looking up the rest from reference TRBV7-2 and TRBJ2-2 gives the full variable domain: GAGVSQSPSNKVTEKGKDVELRCDPISGHTALYWYRQSLGQGLEFLIYFQGNSAPDKSGLPSDRFSAERTGGSVSTLTIQRTQQEDSAVYLCASSFSLAANTGELFFGEGSRLTVL.

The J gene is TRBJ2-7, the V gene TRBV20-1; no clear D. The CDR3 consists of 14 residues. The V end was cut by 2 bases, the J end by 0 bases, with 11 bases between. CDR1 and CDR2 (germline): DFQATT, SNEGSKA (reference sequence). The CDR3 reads CSARNITSSYEQYF. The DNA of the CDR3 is TGCAGTGCTAGAAACATTACAAGCTCCTACGAGCAGTACTTC.

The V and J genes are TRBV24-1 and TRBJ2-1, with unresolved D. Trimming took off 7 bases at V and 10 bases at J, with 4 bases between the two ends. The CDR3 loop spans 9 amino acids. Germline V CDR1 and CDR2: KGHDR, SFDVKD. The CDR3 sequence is CATRREQFF. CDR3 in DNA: TGTGCCACCAGGCGGGAGCAGTTCTTC.

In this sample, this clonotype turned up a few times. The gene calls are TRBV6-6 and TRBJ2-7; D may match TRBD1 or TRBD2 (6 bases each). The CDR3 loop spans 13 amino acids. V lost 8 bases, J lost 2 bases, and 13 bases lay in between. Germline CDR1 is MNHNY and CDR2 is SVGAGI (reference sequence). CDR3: CASVLEGAYEQYF. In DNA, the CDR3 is TGTGCCAGCGTATTGGAGGGGGCCTACGAGCAGTACTTC.

CDR3 nucleotide sequence: TGTGCCAGCAGCCTGGGCCCGGATTATACGCAGTATTTT. Its protein product is CASSLGPDYTQYF. The chain has TRBV11-2 and TRBJ2-3; D not certain. Germline CDR1 is SGHAT and CDR2 is FQNNGV. The V and J ends lost 5 bases and 7 bases respectively, with 13 bases between them. The CDR3 loop spans 13 amino acids.

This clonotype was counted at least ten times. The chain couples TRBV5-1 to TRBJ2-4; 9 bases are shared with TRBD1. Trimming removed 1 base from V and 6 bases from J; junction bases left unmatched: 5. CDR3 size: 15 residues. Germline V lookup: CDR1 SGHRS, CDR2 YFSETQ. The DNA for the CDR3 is TGCGCCAGCAGCTTGTCACTGGGACAGGGAAACATTCAGTACTTC. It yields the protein CASSLSLGQGNIQYF.

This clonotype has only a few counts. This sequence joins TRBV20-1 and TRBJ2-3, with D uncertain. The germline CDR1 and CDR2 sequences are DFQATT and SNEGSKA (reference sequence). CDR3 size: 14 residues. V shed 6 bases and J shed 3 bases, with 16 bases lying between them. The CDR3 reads CSASEQWRTDTQYF. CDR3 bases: TGCAGTGCCTCCGAGCAGTGGAGAACAGATACGCAGTATTTT.

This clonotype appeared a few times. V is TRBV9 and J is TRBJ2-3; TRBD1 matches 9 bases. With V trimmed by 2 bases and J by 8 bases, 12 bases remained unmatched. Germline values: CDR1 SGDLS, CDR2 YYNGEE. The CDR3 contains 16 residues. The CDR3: CASSVWGTGTGGTQYF. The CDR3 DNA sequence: TGTGCCAGCAGCGTTTGGGGGACAGGGACCGGGGGTACGCAGTATTTT.